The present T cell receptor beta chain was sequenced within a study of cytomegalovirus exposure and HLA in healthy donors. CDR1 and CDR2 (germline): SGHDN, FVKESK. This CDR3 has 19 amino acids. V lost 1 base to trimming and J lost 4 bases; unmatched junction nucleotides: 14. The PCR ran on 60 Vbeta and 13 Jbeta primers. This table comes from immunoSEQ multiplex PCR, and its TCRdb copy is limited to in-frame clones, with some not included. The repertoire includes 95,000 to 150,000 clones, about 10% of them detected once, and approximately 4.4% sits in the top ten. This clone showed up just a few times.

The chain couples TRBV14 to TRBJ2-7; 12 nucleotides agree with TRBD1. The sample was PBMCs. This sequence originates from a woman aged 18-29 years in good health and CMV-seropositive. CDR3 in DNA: TGTGCCAGCAGCCAAGGTGTGGGACAGGGGGCTGGGTCGTCATACGAGCAGTACTTC. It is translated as CASSQGVGQGAGSSYEQYF.